Listed below are T cell receptor beta chains from one sample, sequenced in a study of CD8 T cells in Susac syndrome. TCRdb reprocessed the immunoSEQ multiplex PCR reads via MiXCR and lists one record per CDR3 protein. The data hold roughly 80,000 distinct CDR3 sequences, with about 92% observed a single time. Material for sequencing was CD4+ T cells from PBMCs. Source of these receptors: a human donor with Susac syndrome. The CDR3 runs from the conserved cysteine through the conserved F or W. Size tells how often a clone was seen (once, few, many) or the class of an expanded clone, and some rows leave it out.

len,j_gene,v_gene,abundance,CDR3aa
14,TRBJ1-2,TRBV15,-,CATVPGQGDYGYTF
10,TRBJ2-5,TRBV20-1,-,CSARWETQYF
16,TRBJ2-1,TRBV27,-,CASSPWDRGRSNEQFF
11,TRBJ2-5,TRBV6-5,-,CATGGRETQYF
15,TRBJ1-6,TRBV5-1,once,CASSLEAGADSPLHF
16,TRBJ2-2,TRBV5-1,-,CASSLVTTTRTGELFF
17,TRBJ2-5,TRBV6-2/TRBV6-3,-,CASSYHWTSGIQETQYF
13,TRBJ2-1,TRBV20-1,-,CSARGGLALPQFF
14,TRBJ1-2,TRBV5-1,-,CASSLQGTNYGYTF
14,TRBJ2-1,TRBV5-1,-,CVSSEGAQYNEQFF
15,TRBJ2-3,TRBV6-6,once,CASRDRQGPADTQYF
16,TRBJ2-1,TRBV28,-,CASITRTASSYNEQFF
14,TRBJ2-7,TRBV2,-,CASIQGAGSYEQYF
17,TRBJ1-5,TRBV6-2/TRBV6-3,-,CASSLRDTRTSNQPQHF
15,TRBJ2-7,TRBV12-3/TRBV12-4,few,CASTLGRQGSYEQYF
15,TRBJ1-2,TRBV6-6,once,CASSYVTGQGYGYTF
17,TRBJ2-2,TRBV9,-,CASSVEAGTPNTGELFF
13,TRBJ2-7,TRBV29-1,once,CCVETGPTYEQYF
13,TRBJ1-5,TRBV29-1,once,CSVGEASNQPQHF
17,TRBJ2-5,TRBV7-7,-,CASSPGLGDHFGETQYF
16,TRBJ2-5,TRBV18,-,CASSERLAATRETQYF
14,TRBJ2-7,TRBV29-1,-,CSVESRLATREQYF
16,TRBJ2-3,TRBV7-2,-,CASSPQGLGDTDTQYF
15,TRBJ2-6,TRBV24-1,few,CATSDVRAGANVLTF
15,TRBJ2-2,TRBV3-1,-,CASSERLAGAGELFF
12,TRBJ2-7,TRBV9,-,CASSEPTGEQYF
14,TRBJ1-1,TRBV7-9,-,CASSLATVNTEAFF
14,TRBJ2-6,TRBV29-1,-,CSVAQGIGANVLTF
15,TRBJ2-7,TRBV6-5,-,CASRNTAGGSYEQYF
14,TRBJ2-7,TRBV6-1,once,CASSGPQGAYEQYF
14,TRBJ2-5,TRBV5-6,-,CASSYRPGSRAQYF
14,TRBJ1-1,TRBV29-1,-,CSVEAFKGGHVTFF
16,TRBJ1-6,TRBV4-1,-,CASSQTLGEYNSPLHF
15,TRBJ1-6,TRBV7-2,-,CASSLFGGEGSPLHF
11,TRBJ2-1,TRBV4-3,-,CASRPYNEQFF
16,TRBJ2-2,TRBV9,-,CASSVGTSRSTGELFF
14,TRBJ2-7,TRBV11-3,-,CASSSTAGVYEQYF
15,TRBJ2-5,TRBV5-1,-,CASSLGQSGGETQYF
14,TRBJ1-1,TRBV19,-,CASRPQGSNTEAFF
15,TRBJ2-7,TRBV28,-,CASSPPGQAPYEQYF
16,TRBJ1-5,TRBV12-3/TRBV12-4,-,CASSSSPTRGNQPQHF
15,TRBJ2-3,TRBV14,-,CASSRRGPSTDTQYF
14,TRBJ2-7,TRBV20-1,-,CSARRPGSSYEQYF
15,TRBJ2-1,TRBV20-1,-,CSAARRTGIYNEQFF
22,TRBJ2-1,TRBV5-1,-,CASSQLFNRDRDVGGPINEQFF
15,TRBJ2-2,TRBV15,-,CATSPRTGNTGELFF
14,TRBJ2-4,TRBV7-2,once,CASSPPVAAGIQYF
14,TRBJ2-5,TRBV6-2/TRBV6-3,-,CASSYFSYQETQYF
13,TRBJ2-7,TRBV20-1,-,CSGVGASGIEQYF
16,TRBJ2-1,TRBV11-1,-,CASRPTGTGAGNEQFF
12,TRBJ2-7,TRBV29-1,-,CSVEGASYEQYF
13,TRBJ2-7,TRBV3-1,-,CASSQGQGYEQYF
17,TRBJ2-1,TRBV19,-,CASSTLWRSGSRDEQFF
17,TRBJ2-3,TRBV19,-,CASSIPTSGRRTDTQYF